One and the same sample provided the 6 T cell receptor beta chains below, sequenced in a study of T cells in localized non-small cell lung cancer. Sequencing was performed with immunoSEQ multiplex PCR; in TCRdb, only in-frame clones are kept and a portion is missing. The sample contains around 20,000 clones, 70% to 90% of which appear only once. This material consisted of PBMCs, taken before any cancer treatment. The source of these receptors is a woman aged 40 to 75 with stage II squamous cell lung carcinoma.

The V gene is TRBV29-1, the J gene TRBJ2-1, with D possibly matching TRBD2 (5 bases). The CDR3 totals 11 residues. Looked up from germline, CDR1 is SQVTM and CDR2 is ANQGSEA. Trimming shortened V by 7 bases and J by 7 bases, and 11 bases separated the two germline ends. CDR3 bases: TGCAGCGATCGGGTAGCGAATGAGCAGTTCTTC. Translating it yields CSDRVANEQFF.

The rearrangement links TRBV9 to TRBJ2-3; D is unresolved. The CDR3 extends over 14 amino acids. V was cut by 3 bases and J by 0 bases, with 8 bases left in between. CDR1 is SGDLS and CDR2 is YYNGEE in the germline V gene. The CDR3 here is CASSASTSTDTQYF. For the CDR3, the DNA is TGTGCCAGCAGCGCATCCACTAGCACAGATACGCAGTATTTT.

The gene calls are TRBV7-6 and TRBJ2-2; 9 bases map to TRBD2. The CDR3 has 16 amino acids. V was pared by 5 bases and J by 4 bases, with 8 bases of the junction left unmatched. Per the germline V gene, CDR1 is SGHVS and CDR2 is FNYEAQ. The CDR3 region is CASSLLGSGSTGELFF. DNA of the CDR3: TGTGCCAGCAGCCTATTAGGTAGCGGGAGCACCGGGGAGCTGTTTTTT.

The chain links TRBV5-1 to TRBJ2-5; D is tentatively TRBD1 or TRBD2 (5 bases each). This CDR3 is 14 amino acids long. Germline V lookup: CDR1 SGHRS, CDR2 YFSETQ. V was pared by 0 bases and J by 5 bases, with 11 bases between. CDR3 nucleotide sequence: TGCGCCAGCAGCTTGGCCCGGGGCAGGGAGACCCAGTACTTC. Translation: CASSLARGRETQYF.

This chain uses TRBV4-2 with TRBJ2-5, with D maybe TRBD2 (6 bases). The V end was cut by 4 bases, the J end by 1 base, with 10 bases between. In germline, CDR1 is LGHNA, CDR2 YNFKEQ. CDR3 length equals 14 residues. The CDR3 here is CASSLGGTQETQYF. CDR3 DNA: TGTGCCAGCAGCCTGGGGGGTACCCAAGAGACCCAGTACTTC.

V usage is TRBV28 and J usage is TRBJ2-7, with TRBD2 matching 7 bases. The CDR3 contains 15 residues. Looked up from germline, CDR1 is MDHEN and CDR2 is SYDVKM. The V gene end was trimmed by 2 bases and the J gene end by 3 bases; junction bases not matched to a gene: 7. CDR3 sequence (DNA): TGTGCCAGCAGTTTAGCAGCGGGAAGCTTCTACGAGCAGTACTTC. It translates to CASSLAAGSFYEQYF.